The 2 T cell receptor beta chains reported below all come from one sample, sequenced in a study of read filtering for tumor transcriptome and immune sequencing. The library was built from 400 ng RNA with molecular barcoded adaptors for alpha/delta and beta/gamma chains. MiXCR, applied by TCRdb to the reads, yields one record per CDR3 protein. The table has about 22,000 distinct CDR3 sequences, roughly an eighth seen once. Input material: a population of CD138-negative cells sorted from bone marrow. These receptors all come from a donor at least 40 years old with multiple myeloma.

Many counts were recorded for this clonotype. V is TRBV28 and J is TRBJ2-3, with a possible D match to TRBD1 (6 bases). There are 13 residues in the CDR3. The V end was cut by 5 bases, the J end by 6 bases, with 12 bases between. Per germline, CDR1 MDHEN and CDR2 SYDVKM. CDR3 sequence: CASSDRTSDTQYF. CDR3 bases: TGTGCCAGCAGTGACAGGACATCGGATACGCAGTATTTT.

This clonotype has ten or more counts. The chain combines TRBV4-1 with TRBJ1-5, with 9 bases aligning to TRBD1. The CDR3 totals 15 residues. V was clipped by 0 bases and J by 6 bases; unmatched bases: 3. From germline, CDR1 is MGHRA and CDR2 YSYEKL. CDR3 sequence: CASSQDWTGAQPQHF. CDR3 in DNA: TGCGCCAGCAGCCAAGACTGGACAGGGGCTCAGCCCCAGCATTTT.